These T cell receptor beta chains were read from a single sample in a study of cytomegalovirus exposure and HLA in healthy donors. Generated by immunoSEQ multiplex PCR, the TCRdb table keeps only in-frame clones and is missing some. The profile covers approximately 56,000 clones, with over 85% appearing a single time and more than 0.95% taken by the ten largest. Sequencing used PBMCs. These receptors were collected from a man between 18 and 35 years old in good health and CMV-seronegative. Each CDR3 is given with its conserved first and last residue. The D gene is left open where the match is weak. Clone sizes are given selectively: once, few, many, or a class where the clone is expanded.

CDR3: CATYISGGYQPQHF
DNA: TGTGCCACCTATATATCAGGGGGATATCAGCCCCAGCATTTT
J: TRBJ1-5
V: TRBV28
size: NA
D: TRBD1

CDR3: CASSMGKGAAKNIQYF
DNA: TGTGCCAGTAGTATGGGGAAGGGGGCGGCCAAAAACATTCAGTACTTC
J: TRBJ2-4
V: TRBV19
size: NA
D: TRBD1

CDR3: CSVDGAGGRDEQYF
DNA: TGCAGCGTTGATGGGGCGGGAGGGAGAGACGAGCAGTACTTC
J: TRBJ2-7
V: TRBV29-1
size: once
D: TRBD2

CDR3: CASSVSGSAETQYF
DNA: TGTGCCAGCAGCGTCAGCGGGAGTGCAGAGACCCAGTACTTC
J: TRBJ2-5
V: TRBV9
size: NA
D: TRBD2

CDR3: CASSWTGGLNGYTF
DNA: TGTGCCAGCAGTTGGACAGGGGGCTTAAATGGCTACACCTTC
J: TRBJ1-2
V: TRBV27
size: NA
D: TRBD1

CDR3: CASSLGSPSYNEQFF
DNA: TGCGCCAGCAGTCTCGGGAGCCCCTCCTACAATGAGCAGTTCTTC
J: TRBJ2-1
V: TRBV5-1
size: NA
D: NA

CDR3: CASSIAGQGGSYEQYF
DNA: TGTGCCAGTAGTATCGCCGGACAGGGGGGCTCCTACGAGCAGTACTTC
J: TRBJ2-7
V: TRBV19
size: NA
D: TRBD1

CDR3: CASTGLADTDTQYF
DNA: TGTGCCAGCACCGGACTAGCGGACACAGATACGCAGTATTTT
J: TRBJ2-3
V: TRBV7-2
size: NA
D: TRBD2

CDR3: CASSNGQGLGNTIYF
DNA: TGTGCCAGCAGTAACGGACAGGGGCTTGGAAACACCATATATTTT
J: TRBJ1-3
V: TRBV11-3
size: NA
D: TRBD1

CDR3: CASSSTVGVGANYGYTF
DNA: TGTGCCAGCAGTTCTACCGTGGGTGTAGGAGCTAACTATGGCTACACCTTC
J: TRBJ1-2
V: TRBV27
size: NA
D: NA

CDR3: CASSVNSQETQYF
DNA: TGTGCCAGCAGTGTTAACAGCCAAGAGACCCAGTACTTC
J: TRBJ2-5
V: TRBV2
size: NA
D: NA

CDR3: CASSSPWGVDYGYTF
DNA: TGTGCCAGTAGTTCCCCTTGGGGGGTAGACTATGGCTACACCTTC
J: TRBJ1-2
V: TRBV19
size: NA
D: NA

CDR3: CASSYAHAANEKLFF
DNA: TGTGCCAGCAGTTACGCGCACGCCGCAAATGAAAAACTGTTTTTT
J: TRBJ1-4
V: TRBV6-6
size: NA
D: NA

CDR3: CASSSGVGAKNIQYF
DNA: TGTGCCAGCAGTTCGGGGGTGGGAGCCAAAAACATTCAGTACTTC
J: TRBJ2-4
V: TRBV27
size: NA
D: NA

CDR3: CASRSLLAGAETQYF
DNA: TGTGCCAGCAGGTCTTTACTAGCGGGAGCTGAGACCCAGTACTTC
J: TRBJ2-5
V: TRBV28
size: NA
D: TRBD2

CDR3: CASSLPRRGAYNEQFF
DNA: TGTGCCAGCAGCTTACCCAGGAGGGGCGCCTACAATGAGCAGTTCTTC
J: TRBJ2-1
V: TRBV11-3
size: NA
D: NA

CDR3: CASSSDRGSGNQPQHF
DNA: TGTGCCAGCAGTTCCGACAGGGGGTCGGGCAATCAGCCCCAGCATTTT
J: TRBJ1-5
V: TRBV28
size: NA
D: TRBD1

CDR3: CASRRLAGAKTQYF
DNA: TGTGCCAGCAGGCGACTAGCGGGAGCGAAGACCCAGTACTTC
J: TRBJ2-5
V: TRBV27
size: NA
D: TRBD2

CDR3: CASSSQGGSGEKLFF
DNA: TGTGCCAGCAGCTCCCAGGGAGGTTCCGGAGAAAAACTGTTTTTT
J: TRBJ1-4
V: TRBV9
size: NA
D: NA

CDR3: CASSLGRTSAVVPYEQYF
DNA: TGCGCCAGCAGCCTAGGGCGGACTAGCGCGGTTGTCCCCTACGAGCAGTACTTC
J: TRBJ2-7
V: TRBV4-1
size: NA
D: TRBD2

CDR3: CASSLRDNYEQYF
DNA: TGTGCCAGCAGCTTAAGGGACAACTACGAGCAGTACTTC
J: TRBJ2-7
V: TRBV7-9
size: few
D: NA

CDR3: CASSVTTSGRSTDTQYF
DNA: TGTGCCAGCAGTGTAACGACTAGCGGGAGAAGCACAGATACGCAGTATTTT
J: TRBJ2-3
V: TRBV6-1
size: few
D: TRBD2

CDR3: CASSRAGQGFSYEQYF
DNA: TGTGCCAGCAGCCGGGCCGGACAGGGGTTCTCCTACGAGCAGTACTTC
J: TRBJ2-7
V: TRBV14
size: NA
D: TRBD1

CDR3: CASRRTGTDYVAEAFF
DNA: TGTGCCAGCAGACGGACCGGGACAGACTATGTAGCTGAAGCTTTCTTT
J: TRBJ1-1
V: TRBV5-6
size: NA
D: TRBD1

CDR3: CASSSGLASSTDTQYF
DNA: TGCGCCAGCAGCTCCGGACTAGCCTCTAGCACAGATACGCAGTATTTT
J: TRBJ2-3
V: TRBV5-1
size: NA
D: TRBD2

CDR3: CASSTRQGGETQYF
DNA: TGTGCCAGCAGCACCCGACAGGGAGGTGAGACCCAGTACTTC
J: TRBJ2-5
V: TRBV9
size: NA
D: NA

CDR3: CATSRDLHGYTF
DNA: TGTGCCACCAGCAGAGATCTCCATGGCTACACCTTC
J: TRBJ1-2
V: TRBV15
size: NA
D: NA

CDR3: CASSSDRGPYQQYF
DNA: TGTGCCAGCAGTTCAGACAGGGGGCCTTACCAGCAGTACTTC
J: TRBJ2-7
V: TRBV7-2
size: NA
D: TRBD1

CDR3: CASSERGQASGPANEQFF
DNA: TGTGCCAGCAGCGAAAGAGGTCAGGCTAGCGGACCCGCCAATGAGCAGTTCTTC
J: TRBJ2-1
V: TRBV27
size: NA
D: TRBD2

CDR3: CASSLDSHSGSRYEQYF
DNA: TGTGCCAGCAGCTTAGATTCGCACAGCGGGTCCCGCTACGAGCAGTACTTC
J: TRBJ2-7
V: TRBV11-2
size: NA
D: NA

CDR3: CASSPRLLSYEQYF
DNA: TGTGCCAGCAGCCCACGACTTTTATCCTACGAGCAGTACTTC
J: TRBJ2-7
V: TRBV5-4
size: NA
D: NA

CDR3: CASSYGLAGSNEQFF
DNA: TGCGCCAGCAGCTACGGACTAGCGGGAAGCAATGAGCAGTTCTTC
J: TRBJ2-1
V: TRBV4-3
size: once
D: TRBD2

CDR3: CASRGASSDEQYF
DNA: TGTGCCAGCAGAGGGGCGTCGTCGGACGAGCAGTACTTC
J: TRBJ2-7
V: TRBV6-5
size: NA
D: NA

CDR3: CASSQGQGAGTDTQYF
DNA: TGCGCCAGCAGCCAAGGACAGGGGGCCGGCACAGATACGCAGTATTTT
J: TRBJ2-3
V: TRBV4-3
size: once
D: TRBD1

CDR3: CASSSLDSQNQPQHF
DNA: TGTGCCAGCAGCTCCCTCGACAGCCAAAATCAGCCCCAGCATTTT
J: TRBJ1-5
V: TRBV6-5
size: NA
D: NA

CDR3: CASSFEGETEAFF
DNA: TGTGCCAGCAGCTTTGAAGGGGAAACTGAAGCTTTCTTT
J: TRBJ1-1
V: TRBV11-1
size: once
D: NA

CDR3: CASSYTGALVYGYTF
DNA: TGTGCCAGCAGTTACACGGGTGCGTTAGTGTACGGCTACACCTTC
J: TRBJ1-2
V: TRBV6-5
size: NA
D: NA

CDR3: CAISNKGTDTEAFF
DNA: TGTGCCATCAGTAACAAAGGGACAGACACTGAAGCTTTCTTT
J: TRBJ1-1
V: TRBV10-3
size: once
D: TRBD1

CDR3: CASSRGVDEQYF
DNA: TGTGCCAGCAGCAGGGGTGTCGACGAGCAGTACTTC
J: TRBJ2-7
V: TRBV9
size: NA
D: NA

CDR3: CASSFGDTQYF
DNA: TGTGCCAGCAGTTTTGGCGATACGCAGTATTTT
J: TRBJ2-3
V: TRBV27
size: NA
D: NA

CDR3: CASSLSRAGAGELFF
DNA: TGTGCCAGCAGTTTATCAAGGGCGGGGGCCGGGGAGCTGTTTTTT
J: TRBJ2-2
V: TRBV28
size: NA
D: TRBD2

CDR3: CASSLVEPNPGQGTQYF
DNA: TGTGCCAGCAGCTTAGTGGAACCTAATCCGGGACAGGGGACCCAGTACTTC
J: TRBJ2-5
V: TRBV7-8
size: NA
D: TRBD1

CDR3: CASSKPGLANIQYF
DNA: TGTGCCAGCAGTAAACCGGGACTAGCGAACATTCAGTACTTC
J: TRBJ2-4
V: TRBV14
size: NA
D: TRBD2

CDR3: CASSPRTGVAFF
DNA: TGTGCCAGCAGCCCCCGGACTGGGGTCGCTTTCTTT
J: TRBJ1-1
V: TRBV7-8
size: NA
D: NA

CDR3: CASSDSGATDTQYF
DNA: TGTGCCAGCAGTGATTCAGGGGCCACAGATACGCAGTATTTT
J: TRBJ2-3
V: TRBV6-1
size: NA
D: NA

CDR3: CASSPTLVRADTQYF
DNA: TGTGCCAGCAGTCCGACATTGGTGAGGGCAGATACGCAGTATTTT
J: TRBJ2-3
V: TRBV28
size: NA
D: NA

CDR3: CASSQRPDSYNEQFF
DNA: TGCGCCAGCAGCCAACGCCCGGACTCATACAATGAGCAGTTCTTC
J: TRBJ2-1
V: TRBV4-1
size: NA
D: NA

CDR3: CATSRSLESSGNTIYF
DNA: TGTGCCACCAGCAGAAGCCTTGAGAGCTCTGGAAACACCATATATTTT
J: TRBJ1-3
V: TRBV15
size: NA
D: NA

CDR3: CASSQGPPPHEQYF
DNA: TGTGCCAGCAGCCAAGGGCCACCGCCGCACGAGCAGTACTTC
J: TRBJ2-7
V: TRBV14
size: NA
D: NA

CDR3: CASSDRDRGHEQFF
DNA: TGTGCCAGCAGTGACCGGGACAGGGGCCATGAGCAGTTCTTC
J: TRBJ2-1
V: TRBV28
size: NA
D: TRBD1

CDR3: CASSFKKGILTSNRNEQFF
DNA: TGTGCCAGCAGCTTCAAGAAGGGGATTCTAACTAGCAACCGCAATGAGCAGTTCTTC
J: TRBJ2-1
V: TRBV7-2
size: few
D: NA

CDR3: CSARLEPEQFF
DNA: TGCAGTGCTAGACTCGAGCCTGAGCAGTTCTTC
J: TRBJ2-1
V: TRBV20-1
size: NA
D: NA

CDR3: CSGRDRDYGYTF
DNA: TGCAGCGGCCGGGACAGGGACTATGGCTACACCTTC
J: TRBJ1-2
V: TRBV29-1
size: NA
D: TRBD1